The subject of this entry is one TCR beta chain. Its antigen is not identified. The data are from a study of cytomegalovirus exposure and HLA in healthy donors. Study in general: An early data release held some 89 million unique TCRs from HLA-typed donors.

Primers for the PCR totalled 60 Vbeta and 13 Jbeta. The data were produced by immunoSEQ multiplex PCR, yet TCRdb's version contains in-frame clones alone and is incomplete. Here the sample spans over 85,000 clones, 65% to 75% being singletons. Per the germline V gene, CDR1 is SGHDT and CDR2 is YYEEEE. V dropped 7 bases and J dropped 11; count of bases not matched to a gene: 18. This CDR3 contains 15 residues. Points from the study as a whole: Earlier analysis found most TCR beta V segments productive about 87% or about 30% of the time. Clonal expansion was found to be greater in HLA-associated TCR beta chains than in equally common others in a later analysis.

V is TRBV5-6 and J is TRBJ2-3, with 8 bases fitting TRBD2. Sequencing was performed on PBMCs. This receptor was obtained from a young man in good health and CMV-seronegative. The CDR3 DNA sequence: TGTGCCAGCCTTAAAGGAGCGGGAGAGCGGTGTGGGCAGTATTTT. It codes for CASLKGAGERCGQYF.